The TCR beta chain described here comes from a study of blood T cell repertoires in COVID-19. Here immunoSEQ multiplex PCR was the method, and the copy in TCRdb shows in-frame clones only, minus some. This table holds 140,000 to 150,000 clones, roughly 90% found once. This clonotype was sampled from a human donor with COVID-19, enrolled during active disease. The donor label of this sample is uncertain. Sequenced: peripheral blood.

CDR3 in DNA: TGTGCCAGCAGCTCCTGGGGGGAGCTTCGGGACGAGCAGTACTTC. It encodes CASSSWGELRDEQYF. The V and J genes are TRBV9 and TRBJ2-7; tentatively, D is TRBD2 (6 bases). Trimming left V 4 bases short and J 5 bases short, with 19 bases between. In germline, CDR1 is SGDLS, CDR2 YYNGEE. CDR3 size: 15 residues.